This TCR beta chain is drawn from a study of lymphopenia after photon versus proton radiotherapy. Study-wide results and caveats: Proton therapy kept repertoires fairly stable, unlike photons, which gained effector/memory cells. Only patients who died were analyzed for survival; proton advantage is unproven. A bigger post-nadir fall in TCR diversity correlated inversely with survival time in deceased patients. Oligoclonal CD8+ Temra expansion after nadir drove photon patients' diversity drop.

Germline lookup yields CDR1 MDHEN and CDR2 SYDVKM. This CDR3 spans 14 amino acids. V was clipped by 6 bases and J by 2 bases; unmatched bases: 4. Clones were read by immunoSEQ multiplex PCR, and TCRdb kept only the in-frame ones, dropping some. The sample has 8,000 or so clones, 70% to 90% seen once; the top ten hold approximately 2.8%. This clone was seen a single time. What it binds is unknown. This chain connects TRBV28 to TRBJ1-3, with TRBD1 matching 7 bases. Sequencing was performed on peripheral blood, taken from a patient treated with photon-based radiotherapy. This clonotype originated in a woman aged 70 to 79 with pancreatic cancer. The CDR3 region is CASSPGTAGNTIYF. The CDR3 nucleotides read TGTGCCAGCAGCCCGGGGACAGCTGGAAACACCATATATTTT. The variable domain in full, with the rest retrieved from reference TRBV28 and TRBJ1-3, is DVKVTQSSRYLVKRTGEKVFLECVQDMDHENMFWYRQDPGLGLRLIYFSYDVKMKEKGDIPEGYSVSREKKERFSLILESASTNQTSMYLCASSPGTAGNTIYFGEGSWLTVV.